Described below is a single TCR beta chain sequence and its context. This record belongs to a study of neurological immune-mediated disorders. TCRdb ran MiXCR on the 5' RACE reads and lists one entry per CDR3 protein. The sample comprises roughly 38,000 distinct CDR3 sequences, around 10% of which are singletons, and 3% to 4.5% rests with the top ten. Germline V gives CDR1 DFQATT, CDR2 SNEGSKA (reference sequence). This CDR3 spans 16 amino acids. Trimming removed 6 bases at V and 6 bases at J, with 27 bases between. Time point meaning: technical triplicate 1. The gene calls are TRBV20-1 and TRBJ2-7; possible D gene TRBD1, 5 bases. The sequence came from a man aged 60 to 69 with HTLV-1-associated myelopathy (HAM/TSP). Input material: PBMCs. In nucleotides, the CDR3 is TGCAGTGCCCTTGGGCAGGGTTTAGCCCCCATGGGCGAGCAGTACTTC. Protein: CSALGQGLAPMGEQYF.